Detailed here is one T cell receptor (beta chain). Its cognate antigen has yet to be identified. Base qualities were left out, and no much larger clone turns up one base away. The data derive from a study of brain T cells in children with intractable seizures (dated by TCRdb to the early 2020s). In the study overall: A NanoString immunology panel was first used to screen resected brain tissue from about 53 pediatric epilepsy surgery cases for immune gene transcripts. Of the approximately twelve selected surgery cases, pre-surgery blood was also sequenced for eight, so four had brain tissue only.

The research as a whole found: Because pre- and post-surgery blood were sequenced to different depths, clones absent from the pre-surgery sample may reflect undersampling. The patients' HCMV serostatus was not known, and viral specificity was inferred solely from CDR3 sequence similarity.

In the paper's terms, the time point label means: resected brain tissue, or blood drawn just prior to surgery. The surgery cases with the highest brain T cell transcript signatures were chosen for TCR beta chain sequencing of brain tissue, and also of blood when blood was available. Patients had been treated with at least one anti-epileptic drug before surgery. TCR-sequenced patients were children with drug-resistant epilepsy due to tuberous sclerosis complex, focal cortical dysplasia, Rasmussen encephalitis or hemimegalencephaly. Blood samples were collected immediately before the epilepsy surgery. The Monarch genomic DNA purification kit was used to extract bulk genomic DNA from unsorted brain tissue and whole blood. The immunoSEQ assay was applied to genomic DNA to generate the TCR beta chain sequences. Per the authors' processing: CDR3 sequences that did not begin with the conserved framework cysteine at position 104 were removed manually. To get clonality, the normalized Shannon's Diversity Index was subtracted from one, giving values from 0 (maximal diversity) to 1 (oligoclonal). Chi-squared comparison-of-proportions tests assessed whether the same CDR3 differed in frequency between samples, such as brain versus blood. Public clonotypes were identified through searches of immuneACCESS, and similarity to known antiviral clonotypes was evaluated with the VDJdb browser. In TCRdb, the immuneACCESS table is reduced to in-frame sequences with V and J assigned. These tables do not hold every clone; where another copy was compared, an unresolved V gene accounts for under half, and the others remain unexplained. The V and J calls and clone size were taken over from that table, and D and trimming were inferred from the DNA. This sample gives about 64,000 clones in total; roughly 95% of them show up just once. The ten largest account for over 0.35% of the sample.

Based on the germline V gene (reference sequence), the CDR1 and CDR2 sequences are SGHNT and YYREEE. At the junction V is shortened by 2 bases and J by 7 bases, with 11 bases in between. The CDR3 starts with the cysteine, ends with the phenylalanine, and has 13 residues. The entry retains the CDR3 DNA only, 39 bases that are in frame from base 1. The specimen was peripheral blood, collected at surgery. The sequence links TRBV5-4 to TRBJ2-3; the D gene assignment is ambiguous. This clonotype was sampled from a boy less than two years old with focal cortical dysplasia and intractable seizures. The CDR3 protein is CASSFLVGNTQYF. The nucleotides read TGTGCCAGCAGCTTCCTAGTAGGAAATACGCAGTATTTT.